Described below is a single T cell receptor beta chain sequence and its context. Its antigen is not identified. The data were taken from a study of cytomegalovirus exposure and HLA in healthy donors. The study's findings and limits: In the 120 or so validation repertoires, approximately 93% of cluster scores exceeded 0, per a later analysis.

The table came from immunoSEQ multiplex PCR; TCRdb's copy has only in-frame clones and leaves some out. The sample consists of around 350,000 clones, about nine tenths of them appearing once. The CDR3 sequence is 13 residues long. Germline lookup yields CDR1 SNHLY and CDR2 FYNNEI. This chain uses TRBV2 with TRBJ2-4, with D uncertain. With the DNA end fitting TRBJ2-5 better, the J assignment may be wrong. This TCR was sampled from a woman aged 18-29 years in good health and CMV-seronegative. Sequences were obtained from PBMCs. The CDR3 reads CASSFGPGGTQYF. CDR3 coding DNA: TGTGCCAGCAGTTTCGGCCCGGGCGGGACCCAGTACTTC.